Sequencing of this TCR beta chain was carried out in a study of Ad26.COV2.S vaccination and SARS-CoV-2 variants. Germline V lookup: CDR1 LGHDT, CDR2 YNNKEL (reference sequence). Unmatched junction bases numbered 6, after V lost 1 base and J lost 7 bases. The CDR3 is 15 residues long. Treatment specified: some 19 received Ad26.COV2.S at low or high dose, single or two shots; 5 received placebo; per-sample allocation not given. Day 63 following the first vaccine or placebo injection was when the samples were taken. Repertoires were generated with immunoSEQ multiplex PCR, while TCRdb's copy carries only in-frame clones and drops some. The table lists approximately 480,000 clones, roughly 89% of them singletons, with 13% in the top ten.

The receptor's source is a person aged 18-60 years who received the Ad26.COV2.S COVID-19 vaccine or a placebo. V is TRBV3-1 (or the pseudogene TRBV3-2) and J is TRBJ1-2, with 10 bases identical to TRBD1. The sample in question was peripheral blood, obtained in a trial of Ad26.COV2.S vaccine versus placebo. The CDR3 spells CASSQAGQGSSGYTF. CDR3 DNA: TGTGCCAGCAGCCAAGCGGGACAGGGGTCTTCTGGCTACACCTTC.